The clone carrying this TCR beta chain was found a few times. The CDR3 contains 14 residues. Trimming stripped 7 bases from V and 1 base from J, with 10 bases between. Per germline, CDR1 MDHEN and CDR2 SYDVKM. The data stem from a study of blood T cell repertoires in COVID-19. Study-wide background: Material from acute and convalescent COVID-19 was sourced from the United States, Italy and Spain. PBMCs, B-cell-depleted T cells, or T cells provided the cDNA or gDNA that made up the material.

Method: immunoSEQ multiplex PCR; TCRdb's copy keeps in-frame clones and lacks some. The data hold about 41,000 clones, with 70% to 90% observed a single time. The chain links TRBV28 to TRBJ2-2, with D possibly being TRBD2 (6 bases). The source material was peripheral blood. This receptor was taken from a man aged 55-75 years with acute or convalescent COVID-19. The CDR3 DNA follows: TGTGCCAGCAAATGGGGGGTGAACACCGGGGAGCTGTTTTTT. Its protein product is CASKWGVNTGELFF.